What follows describes a single TCR beta chain. Antigen: not known. This sample stems from a study of early T cells in non-severe SARS-CoV-2 infection. Germline assignment: CDR1 SQVTM and CDR2 ANQGSEA. The CDR3 contains 13 residues. The V and J ends lost 6 bases and 1 base respectively, with 10 bases between them. General observations from the study: There was a bias toward anti-spike CD8 responses in VDJdb matching, which missed private and CD4 specificities.

TCRdb re-called the 5' RACE reads with MiXCR, one entry per CDR3 protein. The sample gives 50,000 to 60,000 distinct CDR3 sequences, 6.6% of which show up once; 5.5% to 7.5% is in the top ten. The sequence derives from an adult who was a healthcare worker with PCR-confirmed SARS-CoV-2 infection or an uninfected control (not recorded which). The sample consisted of whole blood, taken at baseline. V is TRBV29-1 and J is TRBJ2-4; TRBD1 is a possible D gene (5 bases). CDR3 region: CSVVDNAKNIQYF. The CDR3, as DNA: TGCAGCGTCGTGGACAACGCCAAAAACATTCAGTACTTC.